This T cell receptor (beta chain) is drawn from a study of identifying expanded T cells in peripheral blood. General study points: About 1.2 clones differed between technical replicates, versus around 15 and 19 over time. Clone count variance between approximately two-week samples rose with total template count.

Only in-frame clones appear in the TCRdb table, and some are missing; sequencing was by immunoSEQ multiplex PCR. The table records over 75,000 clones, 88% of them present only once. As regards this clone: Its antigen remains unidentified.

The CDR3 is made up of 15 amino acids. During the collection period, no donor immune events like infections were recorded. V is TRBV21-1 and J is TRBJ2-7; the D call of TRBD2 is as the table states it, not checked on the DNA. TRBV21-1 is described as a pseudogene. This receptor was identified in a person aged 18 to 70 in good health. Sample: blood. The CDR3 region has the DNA TGTGCCAGCAGCAAAGCCGGCCGGGAGGTCAACGAGCAGTACTTC. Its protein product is CASSKAGREVNEQYF.